This T cell receptor beta chain comes out of a study of tumor-infiltrating lymphocytes in primary liver carcinoma. In the study overall: Sample counts of productive TCRbeta reads spanned roughly 3.65 to 7.13 million; these counts were similar across tissue types. Findings and limits, study-wide: For tumor-adjacent and tumor-blood pairs, overlap was less than that seen for tumor region pairs.

With a constant-region primer, TCR beta cDNA was made from approximately 500 ng of total RNA. What produced the TCR beta libraries was three nested multiplex PCR rounds using slightly modified ARM-PCR. TRBV1-TRBV30 forward primers and a C-beta reverse primer were used in the first two PCR rounds, which each ran for about 10 cycles. TCRdb reprocessed the multiplex PCR reads via MiXCR and lists one record per CDR3 protein. Of roughly 78,000 distinct CDR3 sequences in the sample, about 70% were seen once. The study co-extracted DNA and RNA from 20-30 mg of unsorted bulk tissue. The patients, who had chronic HBV infection, were treatment-naive (untreated). The germline V gene encodes CDR1 MNHEY and CDR2 SVGAGI. This CDR3 has 17 residues. As regards this clonotype: The antigen is unknown. Here the CDR3 omits its conserved ending phenylalanine or tryptophan, so a read error is the likely source.

The chain combines TRBV6-5 with TRBJ2-6; weak D call: TRBD2 (6 bases). The receptor comes from a woman aged 55-70 years with primary liver carcinoma and hepatitis B virus infection. Sample: liver tumor tissue from sampling region 4. Subset of the sample: tumor region T4, right-lateral pole. The CDR3 sequence is CACSRDSPLGGANVLTL. In DNA, the CDR3 is TGTGCCTGCAGCCGGGACTCCCCTTTAGGTGGGGCCAACGTCCTGACTTTG.